This T cell receptor (beta chain) was sequenced during a study of blood T cell repertoires in COVID-19. At the level of the study: In each case, the material was cDNA or gDNA derived from T cells, B-cell-depleted T cells, or PBMCs.

The ends lost 7 bases at V and 6 bases at J; junction bases unmatched: 8. The CDR3 totals 13 residues. CDR1 SQVTM and CDR2 ANQGSEA come from the germline V gene. Under the authors' procedure: Reference gene primer amplification in the assay estimated nucleated cell counts. Assay: immunoSEQ multiplex PCR; the TCRdb copy retains only in-frame clones and omits some. V and J calls and clone size are copied from that table; D and trimming were computed from the DNA. The repertoire includes 130,000 or so clones, about 88% of them detected once, and approximately 18% sits in the top ten. The receptor was derived from an elderly woman with acute or convalescent COVID-19. This sequence joins TRBV29-1 and TRBJ1-4, with TRBD1 identical over 7 bases. The sample consisted of peripheral blood. CDR3 sequence: CSGRPQGDEKLFF. Written as DNA, the CDR3 is TGCAGCGGAAGACCCCAGGGGGATGAAAAACTGTTTTTT.